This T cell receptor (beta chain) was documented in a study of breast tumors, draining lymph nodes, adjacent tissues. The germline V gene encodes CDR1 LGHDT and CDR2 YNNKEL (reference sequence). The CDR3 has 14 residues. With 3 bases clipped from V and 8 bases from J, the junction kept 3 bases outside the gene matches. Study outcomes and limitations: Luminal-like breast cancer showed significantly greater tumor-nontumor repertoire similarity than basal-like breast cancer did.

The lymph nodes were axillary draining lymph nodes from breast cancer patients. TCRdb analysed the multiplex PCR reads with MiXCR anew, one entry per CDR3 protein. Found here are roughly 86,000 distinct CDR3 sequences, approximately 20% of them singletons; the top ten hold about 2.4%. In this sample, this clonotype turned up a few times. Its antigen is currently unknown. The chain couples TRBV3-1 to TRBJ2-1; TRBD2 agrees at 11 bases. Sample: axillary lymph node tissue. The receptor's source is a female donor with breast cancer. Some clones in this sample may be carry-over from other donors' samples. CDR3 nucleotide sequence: TGTGCCAGCAGCCACCTAGCGGGAGGAGATGAGCAGTTCTTC. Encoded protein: CASSHLAGGDEQFF.